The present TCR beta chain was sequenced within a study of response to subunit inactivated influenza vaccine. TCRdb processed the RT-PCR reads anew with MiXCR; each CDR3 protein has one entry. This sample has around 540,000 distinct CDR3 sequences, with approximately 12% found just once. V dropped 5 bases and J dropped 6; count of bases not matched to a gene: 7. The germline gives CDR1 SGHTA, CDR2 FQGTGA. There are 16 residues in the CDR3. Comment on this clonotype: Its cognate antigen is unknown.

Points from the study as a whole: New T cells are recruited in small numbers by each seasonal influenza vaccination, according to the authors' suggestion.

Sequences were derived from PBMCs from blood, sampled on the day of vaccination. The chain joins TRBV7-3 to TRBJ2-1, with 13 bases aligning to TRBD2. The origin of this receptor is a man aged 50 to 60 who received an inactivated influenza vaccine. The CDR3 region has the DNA TGTGCCAGCAGCCCTGAACTAGCGGGAGGGCCCAATGAGCAGTTCTTC. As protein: CASSPELAGGPNEQFF.